This T cell receptor (beta chain) emerged from a study of blood T cell repertoires in COVID-19. Only in-frame clones appear in the TCRdb table, and some are missing; sequencing was by immunoSEQ multiplex PCR. The sample carries about 97,000 clones, 90% recorded once. The CDR3 is 12 amino acids. Germline V CDR1 and CDR2: SQVTM, ANQGSEA. J lost 4 bases, V lost 7 bases, and 5 bases had no gene match. This chain connects TRBV29-1 to TRBJ1-1, with TRBD1 matching 8 bases. Sequencing was done on a sample of peripheral blood. This TCR derives from a man aged 60-69 years with acute or convalescent COVID-19. CDR3 protein: CSGNRGGTEAFF. CDR3 DNA: TGCAGCGGTAACAGGGGGGGCACTGAAGCTTTCTTT.